The rows below give T cell receptor beta chains drawn from one sample of a study of blood T cell repertoires in COVID-19. Method: immunoSEQ multiplex PCR; TCRdb's copy keeps in-frame clones and lacks some. The sample has about 180,000 clones, over 80% seen once. The material sequenced was peripheral blood. Receptors were obtained from a woman between 45 and 60 years old with acute or convalescent COVID-19. Both conserved end residues are part of each CDR3. The D gene is left open where the match is weak. Clone size is not always given. Where it is, it says once, few, many or a class for expanded clones.

>.|TRBV7-3|.|TRBJ1-4
CASSTLQGPPINEKLFF
TGTGCCAGCAGCACCCTTCAGGGCCCCCCCATTAATGAAAAACTGTTTTTT
>.|TRBV3-1/TRBV3-2|.|TRBJ2-3
CASSPAVGLLVDTQYF
TGTGCCAGCAGCCCAGCAGTTGGACTCCTGGTAGATACGCAGTATTTT
>TRBD1|TRBV7-9|.|TRBJ2-1
CASAPKPGQSYNEQFF
TGTGCCAGCGCCCCAAAACCGGGACAGAGCTACAATGAGCAGTTCTTC
>.|TRBV4-3|.|TRBJ2-5
CASSPTPPSLLAGLQETQYF
TGCGCCAGCAGCCCTACTCCGCCGTCGTTACTTGCGGGCCTCCAAGAGACCCAGTACTTC
>.|TRBV5-1|.|TRBJ1-2
CASSLDLDYGYTF
TGCGCCAGCAGCTTAGACTTAGACTATGGCTACACCTTC
>TRBD1|TRBV13|.|TRBJ2-5
CASSRPGTGLLETQYF
TGTGCCAGCAGCAGGCCCGGGACAGGGCTTCTGGAGACCCAGTACTTC
>TRBD2|TRBV27|.|TRBJ2-3
CASSFTSVRTDTQYF
TGTGCCAGCAGTTTTACTAGCGTAAGAACAGATACGCAGTATTTT
>.|TRBV7-3|.|TRBJ1-6
CASSFQGGSYNSPLHF
TGTGCCAGCAGCTTTCAGGGTGGCTCCTATAATTCACCCCTCCACTTT
>.|TRBV30|.|TRBJ1-6
CALDIRGNSPLHF
TGTGCCTTAGACATCCGGGGAAATTCACCCCTCCACTTT
>.|TRBV19|once|TRBJ1-2
CASRRGGGYTF
TGTGCCAGTCGTAGGGGAGGCGGCTACACCTTC
>.|TRBV4-3|once|TRBJ2-3
CASSRAPGTLSTDTQYF
TGCGCCAGCAGCCGAGCCCCCGGGACACTAAGCACAGATACGCAGTATTTT
>TRBD1|TRBV19|.|TRBJ1-5
CASSTPPGTGRIFYQPQHF
TGTGCCAGTAGTACACCCCCGGGGACAGGGAGGATTTTTTATCAGCCCCAGCATTTT
>TRBD1|TRBV7-8|.|TRBJ1-5
CASSPRQGPQHF
TGTGCCAGCAGCCCTCGACAGGGCCCCCAGCATTTT
>.|TRBV11-3|.|TRBJ2-3
CASSFTRDTDTQYF
TGTGCCAGCAGCTTCACGCGGGACACAGATACGCAGTATTTT
>.|TRBV2|.|TRBJ2-7
CASSADYSYEQYF
TGTGCCAGCAGTGCGGACTACTCCTACGAGCAGTACTTC
>TRBD2|TRBV11-3|.|TRBJ2-1
CASSFKLAGGPGDEQFF
TGTGCCAGCAGCTTCAAACTAGCGGGGGGGCCAGGAGATGAGCAGTTCTTC
>TRBD1|TRBV7-8|.|TRBJ1-2
CASSLAQGAEGYTF
TGTGCCAGCAGCTTAGCACAGGGGGCGGAGGGCTACACCTTC
>TRBD1|TRBV30|.|TRBJ1-2
CAWSRISGGGYTF
TGTGCCTGGAGTCGTATCTCAGGGGGAGGCTACACCTTC
>TRBD2|TRBV2|.|TRBJ2-5
CASRNAGGGETQYF
TGTGCCAGCAGAAATGCGGGAGGAGGGGAGACCCAGTACTTC
>.|TRBV5-1|.|TRBJ2-5
CASSLGWVGTPQETQYF
TGCGCCAGCAGCCTGGGATGGGTCGGGACACCCCAAGAGACCCAGTACTTC
>TRBD1|TRBV7-2|.|TRBJ2-1
CASSFKTGGGYNEQFF
TGTGCCAGCAGCTTCAAAACAGGGGGCGGGTACAATGAGCAGTTCTTC
>.|TRBV27|.|TRBJ1-2
CASSLGGRDGYTF
TGTGCCAGCAGTTTGGGGGGGCGGGATGGCTACACCTTC
>.|TRBV5-1|.|TRBJ1-2
CASSPDGAPGGYTF
TGCGCCAGCAGCCCGGACGGTGCCCCGGGGGGCTACACCTTC
>.|TRBV11-3|.|TRBJ1-2
CASSPTVEGYTF
TGTGCCAGCAGCCCGACTGTGGAGGGCTACACCTTC
>TRBD2|TRBV9|.|TRBJ2-3
CASSVTTSGLSSTDTQYF
TGTGCCAGCAGCGTTACGACTAGCGGGTTATCTAGCACAGATACGCAGTATTTT
>.|TRBV19|.|TRBJ2-4
CASSIRQGLAKNIQYF
TGTGCCAGTAGTATTAGGCAGGGGTTAGCCAAAAACATTCAGTACTTC
>TRBD2|TRBV5-4|.|TRBJ2-2
CASSPADSGRGIGELFF
TGTGCCAGCAGCCCCGCGGATAGCGGGAGGGGCATCGGGGAGCTGTTTTTT
>.|TRBV11-3|once|TRBJ2-2
CASSSWGTSNTGELFF
TGTGCCAGCAGCTCCTGGGGCACCTCGAACACCGGGGAGCTGTTTTTT
>.|TRBV2|.|TRBJ1-6
CASLFRFPYNSPLHF
TGTGCCAGCCTTTTCCGTTTCCCCTATAATTCACCCCTCCACTTT
>.|TRBV19|.|TRBJ1-1
CASSIGNTEAFF
TGTGCCAGTAGTATCGGTAACACTGAAGCTTTCTTT
>.|TRBV5-1|.|TRBJ1-1
CASSPGQNTEAFF
TGCGCCAGCAGCCCCGGACAGAACACTGAAGCTTTCTTT
>.|TRBV6-2/TRBV6-3|.|TRBJ2-7
CASTPFGRGYEQYF
TGTGCCAGCACCCCCTTTGGGAGGGGGTACGAGCAGTACTTC
>TRBD1|TRBV7-2|.|TRBJ1-2
CASSLAGTENYGYTF
TGTGCCAGCAGCTTAGCCGGGACAGAGAACTATGGCTACACCTTC
>TRBD1|TRBV10-2|.|TRBJ1-3
CASRAGTGEPHSGNTIYF
TGCGCCAGCAGGGCCGGGACAGGGGAACCCCACTCTGGAAACACCATATATTTT
>TRBD1|TRBV19|once|TRBJ1-2
CASRTGGLSGYTF
TGTGCCAGTAGGACAGGGGGACTAAGTGGCTACACCTTC
>TRBD1|TRBV9|.|TRBJ2-2
CASSARGTGVTGELFF
TGTGCCAGCAGCGCGAGGGGGACAGGGGTCACCGGGGAGCTGTTTTTT
>TRBD1|TRBV10-1|.|TRBJ2-7
CASSVGQGYEQYF
TGCGCCAGCAGTGTGGGACAGGGTTACGAGCAGTACTTC
>TRBD1|TRBV6-6|.|TRBJ1-4
CASSYLTGGNEKLFF
TGTGCCAGCAGTTATCTGACAGGGGGGAATGAAAAACTGTTTTTT
>.|TRBV5-8|.|TRBJ1-5
CASSLEGGNQPQHF
TGTGCCAGCAGCTTGGAAGGGGGCAATCAGCCCCAGCATTTT
>TRBD1|TRBV19|.|TRBJ1-6
CASSTGTVGYSPLHF
TGTGCCAGTAGTACAGGGACAGTTGGGTATTCACCCCTCCACTTT
>.|TRBV7-9|.|TRBJ2-5
CASSRGETQYF
TGTGCCAGCAGCCGAGGAGAGACCCAGTACTTC
>TRBD2|TRBV18|.|TRBJ2-7
CASSPGLATAEQYF
TGTGCCAGCTCTCCCGGACTAGCGACTGCCGAGCAGTACTTC
>.|TRBV9|few|TRBJ2-2
CASSFRERTGELFF
TGTGCCAGCAGCTTTAGGGAGAGGACCGGGGAGCTGTTTTTT
>.|TRBV7-9|.|TRBJ1-2
CASSPGGGWRGYTF
TGTGCCAGCAGCCCCGGTGGGGGGTGGCGAGGCTACACCTTC
>TRBD1|TRBV11-2|.|TRBJ1-2
CASSYDRANYGYTF
TGTGCCAGCAGCTATGACAGGGCTAACTATGGCTACACCTTC
>TRBD1|TRBV4-1|.|TRBJ1-6
CASSQYSGTGDNSPLHF
TGCGCCAGCAGCCAATACTCCGGGACAGGGGATAATTCACCCCTCCACTTT
>TRBD2|TRBV6-2/TRBV6-3|.|TRBJ2-5
CASSPGRTSGSMETQYF
TGTGCCAGCAGTCCGGGACGGACTAGCGGGAGTATGGAGACCCAGTACTTC
>.|TRBV12-3/TRBV12-4|.|TRBJ2-1
CASGLANEQFF
TGTGCCAGTGGCTTAGCGAATGAGCAGTTCTTC
>TRBD1|TRBV6-1|.|TRBJ1-2
CASSEWGQGSGYTF
TGTGCCAGCAGTGAGTGGGGACAGGGGTCTGGCTACACCTTC
>TRBD1|TRBV6-2/TRBV6-3|.|TRBJ2-7
CASSWGDRGHGQYF
TGTGCCAGCAGTTGGGGCGACAGGGGGCATGGGCAGTACTTC
>.|TRBV19|.|TRBJ2-5
CASSINGGQETQYF
TGTGCCAGTAGTATAAATGGCGGACAAGAGACCCAGTACTTC
>TRBD2|TRBV5-1|medium-sized|TRBJ2-2
CATQIAGAAGELFF
TGCGCCACCCAGATAGCGGGAGCGGCCGGGGAGCTGTTTTTT
>.|TRBV28|.|TRBJ1-5
CASSQGIQPQHF
TGTGCCAGCAGTCAGGGGATTCAGCCCCAGCATTTT